This T cell receptor (beta chain) was obtained from a study of post-analysis software for immune sequencing data. Study-level background: Recorded disease courses covered relapsing-remitting, secondary progressive and progressive-relapsing multiple sclerosis. Some patients had no subtype annotation.

In regard to this clonotype: Its target is not known.

Overall study findings and caveats: Normalized Chao1 diversity was significantly reduced in patients versus controls. Samples from one preparation batch, clustered by F measure, grouped strongly together.

Unique molecular identifiers were present in the TCR beta cDNA libraries. Once roughly 0.85 to 11 million T cells were used, approximately 470,000 cDNA molecules resulted. TCRdb analysed the PCR reads with MiXCR anew, one entry per CDR3 protein. This sample carries 750,000 to 950,000 distinct CDR3 sequences, about 57% of them seen once, and the ten largest clones take approximately 4.3%. This receptor was taken from a girl aged 10 to 17 with multiple sclerosis. The sequenced sample was blood.

As DNA, the CDR3 is TGTGCCAGCAGCCAAGCGGGACTAGCGGGAGATAATGAGCAGTTCTTC. It encodes CASSQAGLAGDNEQFF. The V call is TRBV3-1, the J call TRBJ2-1; 14 positions agree with TRBD2. CDR1 and CDR2 (germline): LGHDT, YNNKEL (reference sequence). Losses at the gene ends were 1 base for V and 7 bases for J; bases not matched to a gene: 3. This CDR3 is 16 amino acids long.